This T cell receptor (beta chain) is drawn from a study of regulatory T cells in long-lasting Graves disease. Whole-study findings and limits: Newly diagnosed disease favored TRBV20-1 and TRBJ2-1 over persistent disease.

Deletions cut 6 bases from V and 0 bases from J, with 5 bases between. The CDR3 covers 12 residues. This clonotype was seen many times. What it recognizes is unknown. CDR3 regions were amplified by Arm-PCR using iRepertoire HTBI primers to build TCR beta libraries. TCRdb analysed the multiplex PCR reads with MiXCR anew, one entry per CDR3 protein. The sample contains some 230,000 distinct CDR3 sequences, 15% to 20% of which appear only once. The time point was: newly diagnosed GD, antithyroid drugs for less than 3 months. Scientists built the TCR library using RNA that was extracted from PBMCs. Material: peripheral blood mononuclear cells (PBMCs), obtained at new diagnosis, from a patient treated with antithyroid drugs. This sequence was found in a female donor with Graves disease. The chain has TRBV12-3 or TRBV12-4 and TRBJ1-1; no clear D. CDR3 in amino acids: CASSYVNTEAFF. The CDR3 coding sequence is TGTGCCAGCAGCTACGTGAACACTGAAGCTTTCTTT.